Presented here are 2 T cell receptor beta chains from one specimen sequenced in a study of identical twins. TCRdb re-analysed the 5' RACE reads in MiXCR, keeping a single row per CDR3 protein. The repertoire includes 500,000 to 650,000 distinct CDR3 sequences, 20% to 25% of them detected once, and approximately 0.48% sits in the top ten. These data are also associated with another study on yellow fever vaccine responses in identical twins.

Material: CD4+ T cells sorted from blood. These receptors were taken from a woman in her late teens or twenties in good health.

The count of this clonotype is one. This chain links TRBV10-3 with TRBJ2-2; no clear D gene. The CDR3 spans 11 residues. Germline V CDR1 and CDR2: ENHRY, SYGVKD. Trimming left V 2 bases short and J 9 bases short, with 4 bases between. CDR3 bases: TGTGCCATCAGTGAGGGGTGGGAGCTGTTTTTT. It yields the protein CAISEGWELFF.

In nucleotides, the CDR3 is TGTGCCAGTAGTAAAACGACAGGCGTCACCTTC. It is translated as CASSKTTGVTF. The chain uses TRBV19 and TRBJ1-2, with D possibly being TRBD1 (6 bases). The CDR3 has 11 residues. Germline V lookup: CDR1 LNHDA, CDR2 SQIVND (reference sequence). The V gene lost 4 bases and the J gene lost 13 bases, with 13 bases spanning the gap.